The 25 T cell receptor beta chains given below trace back to one sample, sequenced in a study of OX40 agonist ivuxolimab in advanced cancers. Method: immunoSEQ multiplex PCR; TCRdb's copy keeps in-frame clones and lacks some. The sample lists tens of thousands of clones, less than 90% seen once, with approximately 0.8% in the top ten. This specimen consisted of CD4+ or CD8+ T cells sorted from blood, obtained in a trial of the OX40 agonist ivuxolimab. All receptors derive from an adult with an advanced solid tumor such as melanoma, head and neck, liver or kidney cancer.

The chain is built from TRBV28 and TRBJ1-6; no reliable D call. Trimming removed 2 bases from V and 6 bases from J, with 8 bases in between. The CDR3 has 14 amino acids. CDR1 is MDHEN, CDR2 SYDVKM, per germline. DNA for the CDR3: TGTGCCAGCAGTTTAATGGAGGGTAATTCACCCCTCCACTTT. Its translation is CASSLMEGNSPLHF.

J is TRBJ1-1 and V is TRBV7-6; perhaps TRBD1 as D (6 bases). Looked up from germline, CDR1 is SGHVS and CDR2 is FNYEAQ. Trimming pared 1 base from V and 6 bases from J, leaving 12 bases between. This CDR3 has 14 amino acids. CDR3 region: CASSLGTGWAEAFF. DNA for the CDR3: TGTGCCAGCAGCTTAGGAACAGGGTGGGCTGAAGCTTTCTTT. The whole variable domain, remainder taken from reference TRBV7-6 and TRBJ1-1, is GAGVSQSPRYKVTKRGQDVALRCDPISGHVSLYWYRQALGQGPEFLTYFNYEAQQDKSGLPNDRFSAERPEGSISTLTIQRTEQRDSAMYRCASSLGTGWAEAFFGQGTRLTVV.

V usage is TRBV6-1 and J usage is TRBJ1-2, with 8 bases identical to TRBD1. V gave up 7 bases and J gave up 8 bases; unmatched junction bases: 9. CDR1 is MNHNS, CDR2 SASEGT, per germline. CDR3 length: 13 amino acids. CDR3 bases: TGTGCCAGCACTAATGACAGGGGCCGCGGCTACACCTTC. Its translation is CASTNDRGRGYTF.

The chain is built from TRBV7-3 and TRBJ2-1, with D perhaps assigned TRBD1 or TRBD2 (6 bases each). Trimming pared 5 bases from V and 2 bases from J, leaving 10 bases between. The germline CDR1 and CDR2 sequences are SGHTA and FQGTGA. The CDR3 extends over 14 amino acids. CDR3: CASSRGPPYNEQFF. The CDR3, as DNA: TGTGCCAGCAGCCGGGGGCCTCCCTACAATGAGCAGTTCTTC.

The V and J genes are TRBV19 and TRBJ1-1, with D possibly TRBD1 on 5 matching bases. CDR1 and CDR2 from the germline V gene are LNHDA and SQIVND (reference sequence). Trimming removed 10 bases at V and 1 base at J, with 13 bases between. The CDR3 length is 13 residues. CDR3 sequence (DNA): TGTGCCACCTCCAACAGGAGGAACACTGAAGCTTTCTTT. Protein product: CATSNRRNTEAFF.

The chain carries TRBV6-5 and TRBJ2-1; 14 bases are a match to TRBD2. CDR1 MNHEY and CDR2 SVGAGI come from the germline V gene. J was trimmed by 10 bases and V by 10 bases; bases with no gene match: 12. The length of the CDR3 is 15 residues. DNA for the CDR3: TGTGCCACCACGTCGACTAGCGGGAGGGCCCGGGAGCAGTTCTTC. It translates to CATTSTSGRAREQFF.

The chain employs TRBV29-1 and TRBJ2-1; D is unresolved. Germline V gene data show CDR1 as SQVTM and CDR2 as ANQGSEA. The CDR3 covers 17 residues. The V end was cut by 3 bases, the J end by 7 bases, with 25 bases between. DNA for the CDR3: TGCAGCGTTGATCCTTCGACAACCTTTCCGTCGGAAAATGAGCAGTTCTTC. Protein: CSVDPSTTFPSENEQFF.

The genes are TRBV2 and TRBJ1-2, with a weak D call TRBD1 (5 bases). The CDR3 totals 13 residues. Trimming took 6 bases from V and 8 from J, leaving 16 bases between them. Looked up from germline, CDR1 is SNHLY and CDR2 is FYNNEI. The CDR3 bases are TGTGCCAGCAGACCCAGGGTATCTGAGGGCTACACCTTC. Translating it yields CASRPRVSEGYTF.

The chain couples TRBV7-2 to TRBJ1-2; tentative D call: TRBD1 (6 bases). The CDR3 has 14 residues. V was clipped by 3 bases and J by 4 bases, with 12 bases between them. Germline-derived CDR1 and CDR2 are SGHTA and FQGNSA. The CDR3 nucleotides read TGTGCCAGCAGCTTTATCACAGGGACCTATGGCTACACCTTC. Translating it yields CASSFITGTYGYTF.

The rearrangement uses TRBV28 and TRBJ2-7; D possibly corresponds to TRBD1 (6 bases). Trimming took off 0 bases at V and 6 bases at J, with 21 bases between the two ends. The CDR3 is 17 residues long. In germline, CDR1 is MDHEN, CDR2 SYDVKM. The CDR3 coding sequence is TGTGCCAGCAGTTTATGGCGGACGGCCGTGGGGGCTAGCGAGCAGTACTTC. Its translation is CASSLWRTAVGASEQYF. The full variable domain, its missing parts supplied by reference TRBV28 and TRBJ2-7, is DVKVTQSSRYLVKRTGEKVFLECVQDMDHENMFWYRQDPGLGLRLIYFSYDVKMKEKGDIPEGYSVSREKKERFSLILESASTNQTSMYLCASSLWRTAVGASEQYFGPGTRLTVT.

The gene calls are TRBV11-3 and TRBJ2-2; a possible D gene is TRBD1 (6 bases). The germline CDR1 and CDR2 sequences are SGHNT and YENEEA. The CDR3 spans 15 residues. V gave up 5 bases and J gave up 1 base, with 11 bases separating them. CDR3 sequence reads: CASSLTGLNTGELFF. In DNA form, the CDR3 reads TGTGCCAGCAGCCTGACAGGCCTGAACACCGGGGAGCTGTTTTTT.

V is TRBV6-6 and J is TRBJ2-7; tentative D call: TRBD1 (6 bases). Germline V lookup: CDR1 MNHNY, CDR2 SVGAGI (reference sequence). Trimming cost V 6 bases and J 0 bases, with 9 bases left between them. This CDR3 has 13 amino acids. CDR3 residues: CASSRQDSYEQYF. CDR3 sequence (DNA): TGTGCCAGCAGCCGACAGGACTCCTACGAGCAGTACTTC.

This clone has only a few counts. This chain uses TRBV30 with TRBJ1-2; D is unresolved. This CDR3 is built from 12 residues. V was clipped by 2 bases and J by 6 bases, with 10 bases between them. Germline V gene sequence: CDR1 GTSNPN, CDR2 SVGIG (reference sequence). The CDR3 here is CAWSYSGNGYTF. CDR3 nucleotides: TGTGCCTGGAGTTACTCGGGGAATGGCTACACCTTC.

The count of this clone is one. The V and J genes are TRBV19 and TRBJ1-2; 7 nucleotides align to TRBD1. This CDR3 is 15 amino acids long. CDR1 is LNHDA, CDR2 SQIVND, per germline (reference sequence). Trimming cost V 3 bases and J 2 bases; bases outside gene matches: 6. In nucleotides, the CDR3 is TGTGCCAGTAGTATGGAGGGGGCCGTAAACTATGGCTACACCTTC. Amino acid sequence: CASSMEGAVNYGYTF.

The chain recombines TRBV6-1 with TRBJ1-5; possibly TRBD1 for D (6 bases). Trimming removed 5 bases from V and 7 bases from J, with 15 bases in between. Germline values: CDR1 MNHNS, CDR2 SASEGT. This CDR3 has 14 residues. CDR3 sequence: CASSRRGTGQPQHF. In DNA, the CDR3 is TGTGCCAGCAGTCGCAGGGGAACCGGGCAGCCCCAGCATTTT.

The V gene is TRBV5-4, the J gene TRBJ2-5; the D call may be TRBD1 or TRBD2 (5 bases each). The germline V gene encodes CDR1 SGHNT and CDR2 YYREEE (reference sequence). The CDR3 contains 13 residues. Trimming pared 5 bases from V and 0 bases from J, leaving 8 bases between. The CDR3 DNA reads TGTGCCAGCAGTCCGGGACACCAAGAGACCCAGTACTTC. This encodes CASSPGHQETQYF.

The CDR3 sequence is CASSYQTPKETQYF. The CDR3 bases are TGTGCCAGCAGTTACCAGACACCCAAAGAGACCCAGTACTTC. The chain recombines TRBV6-6 with TRBJ2-5, with D unclear. V dropped 2 bases and J dropped 3 bases, with 10 bases sitting between them. Germline loops: CDR1 MNHNY, CDR2 SVGAGI (reference sequence). This CDR3 has 14 residues.

This chain joins TRBV18 and TRBJ2-3, with 10 bases lining up with TRBD2. J lost 4 bases, V lost 1 base, and 11 bases had no gene match. The length of the CDR3 is 18 residues. Germline loops: CDR1 KGHSH, CDR2 LQKENI. The CDR3 DNA is TGTGCCAGCTCACCACTTTCTTTAGCGGGGGGAACCGCAGATACGCAGTATTTT. This translates into CASSPLSLAGGTADTQYF.

The chain couples TRBV15 to TRBJ1-4; perhaps TRBD1 as D (5 bases). The V gene lost 6 bases and the J gene lost 1 base, with 9 bases spanning the gap. The germline gives CDR1 LNHNV, CDR2 YYDKDF (reference sequence). The CDR3 sequence is 14 residues long. The CDR3 nucleotides read TGTGCCACCAGGGGCCAGGGAACTAATGAAAAACTGTTTTTT. Amino acid sequence: CATRGQGTNEKLFF. The full variable domain, in which reference TRBV15 and TRBJ1-4 provide the parts outside the CDR3, is DAMVIQNPRYQVTQFGKPVTLSCSQTLNHNVMYWYQQKSSQAPKLLFHYYDKDFNNEADTPDNFQSRRPNTSFCFLDIRSPGLGDTAMYLCATRGQGTNEKLFFGSGTQLSVL.

The CDR3 spells CASSVGGRYNEQFF. CDR3 coding DNA: TGTGCCAGCAGCGTTGGGGGGCGGTACAATGAGCAGTTCTTC. V usage is TRBV11-3 and J usage is TRBJ2-1, with D perhaps assigned TRBD1 or TRBD2 (6 bases each). The CDR3 has 14 residues. The germline V and J ends were trimmed by 5 bases and 4 bases, with 12 bases remaining between them. Germline CDR1 reads SGHNT; CDR2 reads YENEEA.

The chain joins TRBV10-3 to TRBJ2-5, with TRBD2 matching over 11 bases. Germline loops: CDR1 ENHRY, CDR2 SYGVKD. This CDR3 spans 18 amino acids. V trimming: 3 bases; J trimming: 5 bases; junction bases outside the gene matches: 14. CDR3 in DNA: TGTGCCATCAGTGACTTATTCTCACTAGCGGGAGAAGGGGAGACCCAGTACTTC. It yields the protein CAISDLFSLAGEGETQYF.

Turning to this clone: Other DNA sequences in the same sample also yield this CDR3. V usage is TRBV18 and J usage is TRBJ2-5, with D hard to call. CDR3 length equals 12 residues. Trimming took 3 bases from V and 5 from J, leaving 7 bases between them. Germline V gene lookup returns CDR1 KGHSH and CDR2 LQKENI. CDR3 nucleotides: TGTGCCAGCTCACCTGTGGAGGAGACCCAGTACTTC. Translation: CASSPVEETQYF.

The CDR3 DNA reads as TGTGCCAGCAGTGAATCGGGTAGTCCGACAGATACGCAGTATTTT. Translating it yields CASSESGSPTDTQYF. The genes are TRBV25-1 and TRBJ2-3; D ambiguous. Trimming took 1 base from V and 3 from J, leaving 11 bases between them. Germline V lookup: CDR1 MGHDK, CDR2 SYGVNS. The CDR3 totals 15 residues. The full variable domain, rest sourced from reference TRBV25-1 and TRBJ2-3, is EADIYQTPRYLVIGTGKKITLECSQTMGHDKMYWYQQDPGMELHLIHYSYGVNSTEKGDLSSESTVSRIRTEHFPLTLESARPSHTSQYLCASSESGSPTDTQYFGPGTRLTVL.

This clone was seen only a few times. The genes are TRBV5-6 and TRBJ1-5; tentatively, D is TRBD1 (6 bases). This CDR3 contains 14 residues. Per germline, CDR1 SGHDT and CDR2 YYEEEE. V gave up 2 bases and J gave up 6 bases, with 12 bases separating them. Here the CDR3 DNA reads TGTGCCAGCAGCTTAAAGGGGGTGGGTCAGCCCCAGCATTTT. It yields the protein CASSLKGVGQPQHF.

This chain connects TRBV5-6 to TRBJ2-2; no clear D. The CDR3 is made up of 13 amino acids. V was trimmed by 2 bases and J by 4 bases, leaving 6 bases between them. Germline CDR1 reads SGHDT; CDR2 reads YYEEEE. The CDR3 is CASSFLITGELFF. CDR3 bases: TGTGCCAGCAGCTTTCTGATCACCGGGGAGCTGTTTTTT.